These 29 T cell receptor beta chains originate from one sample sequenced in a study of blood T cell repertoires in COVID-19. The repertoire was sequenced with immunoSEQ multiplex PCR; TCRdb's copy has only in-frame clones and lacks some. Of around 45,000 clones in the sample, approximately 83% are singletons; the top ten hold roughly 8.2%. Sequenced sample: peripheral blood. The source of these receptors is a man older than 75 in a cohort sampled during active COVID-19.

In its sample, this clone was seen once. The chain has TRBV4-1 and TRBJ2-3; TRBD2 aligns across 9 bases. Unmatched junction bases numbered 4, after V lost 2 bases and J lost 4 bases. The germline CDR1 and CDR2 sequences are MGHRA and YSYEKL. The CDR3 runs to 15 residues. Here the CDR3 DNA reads TGCGCCAGCAGCCAACGCGGGGGGGGCTCAGATACGCAGTATTTT. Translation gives CASSQRGGGSDTQYF.

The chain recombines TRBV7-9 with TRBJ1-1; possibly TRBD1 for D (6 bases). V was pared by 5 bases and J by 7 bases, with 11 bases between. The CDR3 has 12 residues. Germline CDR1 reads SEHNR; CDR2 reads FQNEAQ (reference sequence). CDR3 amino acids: CASSPRGREAFF. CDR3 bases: TGTGCCAGCAGCCCCAGGGGACGTGAAGCTTTCTTT.

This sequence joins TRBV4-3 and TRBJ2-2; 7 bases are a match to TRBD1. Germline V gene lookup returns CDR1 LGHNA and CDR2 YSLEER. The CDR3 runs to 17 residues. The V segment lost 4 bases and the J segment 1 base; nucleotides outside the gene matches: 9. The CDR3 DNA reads TGCGCCAGCAGCCGCAAACTCGGGACAGAGAACACCGGGGAGCTGTTTTTT. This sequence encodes CASSRKLGTENTGELFF.

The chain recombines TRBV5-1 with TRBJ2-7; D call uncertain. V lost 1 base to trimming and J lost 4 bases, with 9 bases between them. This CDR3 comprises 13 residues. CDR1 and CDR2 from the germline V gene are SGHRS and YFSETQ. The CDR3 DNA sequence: TGCGCCAGCAGCTTGCCCGGAGCGTACGAGCAGTACTTC. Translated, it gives CASSLPGAYEQYF.

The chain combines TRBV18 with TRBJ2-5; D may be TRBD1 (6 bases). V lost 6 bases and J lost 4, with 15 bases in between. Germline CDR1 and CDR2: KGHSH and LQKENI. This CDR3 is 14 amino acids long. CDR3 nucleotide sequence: TGTGCCAGCTCTCCCCAACAGGGCGGAGAGACCCAGTACTTC. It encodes CASSPQQGGETQYF.

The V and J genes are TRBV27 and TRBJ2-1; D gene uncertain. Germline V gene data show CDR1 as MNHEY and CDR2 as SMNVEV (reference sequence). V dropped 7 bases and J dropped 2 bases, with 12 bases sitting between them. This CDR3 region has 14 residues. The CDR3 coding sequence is TGTGCCAGCACTCGCGGCAGAGCCTACAATGAGCAGTTCTTC. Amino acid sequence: CASTRGRAYNEQFF.

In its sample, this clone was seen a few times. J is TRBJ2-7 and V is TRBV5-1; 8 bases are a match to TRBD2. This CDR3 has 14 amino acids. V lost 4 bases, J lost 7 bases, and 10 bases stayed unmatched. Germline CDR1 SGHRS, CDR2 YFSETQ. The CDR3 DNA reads TGCGCCAGCAGCCGGCCGGGACCGGGAGGGGAGCAGTACTTC. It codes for CASSRPGPGGEQYF.

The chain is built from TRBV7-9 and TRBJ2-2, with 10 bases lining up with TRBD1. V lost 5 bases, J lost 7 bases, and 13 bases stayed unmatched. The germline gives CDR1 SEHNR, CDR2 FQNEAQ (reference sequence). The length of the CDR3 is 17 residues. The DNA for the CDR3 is TGTGCCAGCAGCGCAAAGACAGGGGGCGCAGTAGGCGGGGAGCTGTTTTTT. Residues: CASSAKTGGAVGGELFF.

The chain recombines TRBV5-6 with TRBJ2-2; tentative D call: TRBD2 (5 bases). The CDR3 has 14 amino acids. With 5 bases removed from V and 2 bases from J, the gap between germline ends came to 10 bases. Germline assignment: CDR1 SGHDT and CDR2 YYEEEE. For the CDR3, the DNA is TGTGCCAGCAGTCGCGGGCTCAACACCGGGGAGCTGTTTTTT. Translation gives CASSRGLNTGELFF.

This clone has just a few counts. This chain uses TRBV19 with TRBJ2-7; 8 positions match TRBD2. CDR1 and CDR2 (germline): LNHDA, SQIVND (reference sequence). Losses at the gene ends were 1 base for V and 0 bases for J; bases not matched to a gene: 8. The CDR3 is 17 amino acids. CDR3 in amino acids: CASSIGTLAGNSYEQYF. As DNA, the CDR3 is TGTGCCAGTAGTATAGGGACCTTAGCGGGGAACTCCTACGAGCAGTACTTC.

CDR3: CASNSKRERAGELFF. CDR3 DNA: TGTGCCAGCAACTCTAAGAGGGAGCGGGCCGGGGAGCTGTTTTTT. V usage is TRBV7-9 and J usage is TRBJ2-2; tentatively, D is TRBD2 (6 bases). This CDR3 region has 15 residues. Trimming shortened V by 7 bases and J by 6 bases, and 18 bases separated the two germline ends. Germline assignment: CDR1 SEHNR and CDR2 FQNEAQ (reference sequence).

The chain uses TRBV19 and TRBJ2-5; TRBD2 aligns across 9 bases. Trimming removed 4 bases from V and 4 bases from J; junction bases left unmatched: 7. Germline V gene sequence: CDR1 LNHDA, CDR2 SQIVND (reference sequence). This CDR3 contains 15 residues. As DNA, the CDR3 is TGTGCCAGTAGTACGGCGGGACTAGCAGGAGAGACCCAGTACTTC. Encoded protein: CASSTAGLAGETQYF. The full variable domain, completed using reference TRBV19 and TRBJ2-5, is DGGITQSPKYLFRKEGQNVTLSCEQNLNHDAMYWYRQDPGQGLRLIYYSQIVNDFQKGDIAEGYSVSREKKESFPLTVTSAQKNPTAFYLCASSTAGLAGETQYFGPGTRLLVL.

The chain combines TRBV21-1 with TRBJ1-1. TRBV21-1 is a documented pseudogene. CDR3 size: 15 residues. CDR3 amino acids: CASSAPGGGLTEAFF. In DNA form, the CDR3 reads TGTGCCAGCAGCGCCCCGGGGGGAGGTTTGACTGAAGCTTTCTTT.

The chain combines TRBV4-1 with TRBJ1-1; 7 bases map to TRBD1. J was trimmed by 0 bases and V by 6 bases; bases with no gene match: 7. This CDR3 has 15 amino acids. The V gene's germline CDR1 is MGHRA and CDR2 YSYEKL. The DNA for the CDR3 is TGCGCCAGCAGGGGGGACAGCGGCATGAACACTGAAGCTTTCTTT. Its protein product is CASRGDSGMNTEAFF.

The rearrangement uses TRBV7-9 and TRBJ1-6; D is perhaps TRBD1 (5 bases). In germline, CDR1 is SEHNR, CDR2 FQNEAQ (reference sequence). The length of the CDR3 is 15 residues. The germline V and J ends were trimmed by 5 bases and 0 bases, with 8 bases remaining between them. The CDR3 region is CASSRGSSYNSPLHF. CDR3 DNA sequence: TGTGCCAGCAGCCGGGGGAGCTCCTATAATTCACCCCTCCACTTT.

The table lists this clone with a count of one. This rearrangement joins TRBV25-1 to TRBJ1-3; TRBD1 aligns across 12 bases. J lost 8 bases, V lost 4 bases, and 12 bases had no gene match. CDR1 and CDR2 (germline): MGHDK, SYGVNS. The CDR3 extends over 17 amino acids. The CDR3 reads CASSVLVGTGGVYTIYF. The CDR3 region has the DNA TGTGCCAGCAGTGTACTTGTCGGGACAGGGGGCGTTTACACCATATATTTT.

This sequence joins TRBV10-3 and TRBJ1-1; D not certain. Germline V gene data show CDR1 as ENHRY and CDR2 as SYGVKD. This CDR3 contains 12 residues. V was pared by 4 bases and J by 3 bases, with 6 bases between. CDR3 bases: TGTGCCATCAGTGGAGGCGACACTGAAGCTTTCTTT. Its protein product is CAISGGDTEAFF.

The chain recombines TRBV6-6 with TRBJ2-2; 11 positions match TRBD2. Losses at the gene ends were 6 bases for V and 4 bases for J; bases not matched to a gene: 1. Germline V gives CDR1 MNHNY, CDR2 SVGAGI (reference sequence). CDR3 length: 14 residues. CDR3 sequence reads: CASSGTSGTGELFF. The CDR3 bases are TGTGCCAGCAGCGGGACTAGCGGCACCGGGGAGCTGTTTTTT.

The CDR3 sequence is CASRTGGVSPLHF. The CDR3 bases are TGTGCCAGCAGGACAGGGGGCGTTTCACCCCTCCACTTT. The chain has TRBV6-5 and TRBJ1-6; 10 bases agree with TRBD1. The CDR3 sequence is 13 residues long. Germline CDR1 MNHEY, CDR2 SVGAGI. J gave up 9 bases and V 6 bases, and 2 bases lay outside the gene matches.

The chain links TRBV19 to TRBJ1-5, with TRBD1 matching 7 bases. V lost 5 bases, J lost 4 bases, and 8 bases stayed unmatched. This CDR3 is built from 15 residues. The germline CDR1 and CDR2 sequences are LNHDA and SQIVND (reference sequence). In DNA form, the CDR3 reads TGTGCCAGTAGTGCAACCGGGACAGCTAATCAGCCCCAGCATTTT. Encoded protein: CASSATGTANQPQHF. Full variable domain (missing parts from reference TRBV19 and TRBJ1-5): DGGITQSPKYLFRKEGQNVTLSCEQNLNHDAMYWYRQDPGQGLRLIYYSQIVNDFQKGDIAEGYSVSREKKESFPLTVTSAQKNPTAFYLCASSATGTANQPQHFGDGTRLSIL.

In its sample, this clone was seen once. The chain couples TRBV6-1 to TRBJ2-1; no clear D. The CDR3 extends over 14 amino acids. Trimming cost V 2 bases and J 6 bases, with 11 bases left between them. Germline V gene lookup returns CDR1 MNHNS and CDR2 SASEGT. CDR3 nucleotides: TGTGCCAGCAGTGAAATCGATCGGGTCAATGAGCAGTTCTTC. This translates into CASSEIDRVNEQFF.

In DNA, the CDR3 is TGTGCCAGCGAGGGCGGTCCTCGGACCCAGTACTTC. Protein: CASEGGPRTQYF. The chain employs TRBV28 and TRBJ2-5; perhaps TRBD2 as D (5 bases). V was trimmed by 8 bases and J by 7 bases, leaving 14 bases between them. The CDR3 extends over 12 amino acids. In germline, CDR1 is MDHEN, CDR2 SYDVKM.

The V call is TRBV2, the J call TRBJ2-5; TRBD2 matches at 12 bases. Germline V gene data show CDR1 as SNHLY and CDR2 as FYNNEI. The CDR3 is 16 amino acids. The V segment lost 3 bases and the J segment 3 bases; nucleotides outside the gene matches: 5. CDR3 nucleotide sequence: TGTGCCAGCAGTGACCTTCCTAGCGGGAGGGAAGAGACCCAGTACTTC. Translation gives CASSDLPSGREETQYF.

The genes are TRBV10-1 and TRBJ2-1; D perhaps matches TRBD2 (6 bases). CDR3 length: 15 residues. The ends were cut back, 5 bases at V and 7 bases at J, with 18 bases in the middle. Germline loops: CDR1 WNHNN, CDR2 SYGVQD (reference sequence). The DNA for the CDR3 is TGCGCCAGCAGTATCGCGGGACGCCCGGGGAATGAGCAGTTCTTC. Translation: CASSIAGRPGNEQFF.

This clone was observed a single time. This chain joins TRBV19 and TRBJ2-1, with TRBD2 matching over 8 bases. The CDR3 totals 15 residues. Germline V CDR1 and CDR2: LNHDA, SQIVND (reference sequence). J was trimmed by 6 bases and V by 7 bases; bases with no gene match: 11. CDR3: CASTGPGTRPNEQFF. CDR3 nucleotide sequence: TGTGCCAGTACGGGGCCAGGGACTAGACCCAATGAGCAGTTCTTC. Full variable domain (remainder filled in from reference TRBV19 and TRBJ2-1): DGGITQSPKYLFRKEGQNVTLSCEQNLNHDAMYWYRQDPGQGLRLIYYSQIVNDFQKGDIAEGYSVSREKKESFPLTVTSAQKNPTAFYLCASTGPGTRPNEQFFGPGTRLTVL.

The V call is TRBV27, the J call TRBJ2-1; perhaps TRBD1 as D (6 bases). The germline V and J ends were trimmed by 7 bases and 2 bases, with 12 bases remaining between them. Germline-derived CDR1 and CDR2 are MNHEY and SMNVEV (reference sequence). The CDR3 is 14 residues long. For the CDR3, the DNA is TGTGCCAGCACCCGAGGGGGTCCCTACAATGAGCAGTTCTTC. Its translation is CASTRGGPYNEQFF.

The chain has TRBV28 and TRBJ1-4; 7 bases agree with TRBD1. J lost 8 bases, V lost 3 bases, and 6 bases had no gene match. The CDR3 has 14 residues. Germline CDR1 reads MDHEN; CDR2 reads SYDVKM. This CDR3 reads CASSFEGAEEKLFF. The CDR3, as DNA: TGTGCCAGCAGTTTCGAGGGGGCCGAGGAAAAACTGTTTTTT.

CDR3 sequence (DNA): TGCGCCAGCAGCTTGGGGCCTCAGGGCCAAGAGACCCAGTACTTC. Encoded protein: CASSLGPQGQETQYF. This chain connects TRBV5-1 to TRBJ2-5, with D tentatively TRBD1 (5 bases). From germline, CDR1 is SGHRS and CDR2 YFSETQ. V lost 0 bases and J lost 1, with 10 bases in between. The CDR3 is 15 residues long.

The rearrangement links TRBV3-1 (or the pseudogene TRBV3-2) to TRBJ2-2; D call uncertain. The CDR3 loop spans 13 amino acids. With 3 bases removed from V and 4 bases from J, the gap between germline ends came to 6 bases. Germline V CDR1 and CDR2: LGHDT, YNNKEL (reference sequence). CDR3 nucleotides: TGTGCCAGCAGCCACCCCGGCACCGGGGAGCTGTTTTTT. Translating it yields CASSHPGTGELFF.